The entry that follows covers one T cell receptor (beta chain) sequence. CDR1 is SNHLY and CDR2 is FYNNEI in the germline V gene. The CDR3 runs to 12 residues. Trimming cost V 5 bases and J 2 bases, with 6 bases left between them. The sample originates from a study of blood T cell repertoires in COVID-19. The wider study: Samples taken during acute and convalescent COVID-19 were collected in the United States, Italy and Spain.

The table came from immunoSEQ multiplex PCR; TCRdb's copy has only in-frame clones and leaves some out. The sample shows 300,000 to 450,000 clones, 85% to 90% of them seen only once. This clonotype originated in a human donor in a cohort sampled during active COVID-19. Sequencing used peripheral blood. The chain has TRBV2 and TRBJ1-1; no definite D call. CDR3: CASSSRNTEAFF. CDR3 in DNA: TGTGCCAGCAGTTCCAGAAACACTGAAGCTTTCTTT.